This T cell receptor (beta chain) was found in a study of blood T cell repertoires in COVID-19. On the study more broadly: Spain, Italy and the United States supplied samples that represented acute and convalescent COVID-19. Sample material is recorded as cDNA or gDNA derived from T cells, B-cell-depleted T cells, or PBMCs.

With 6 bases clipped from V and 3 bases from J, the junction kept 8 bases outside the gene matches. Germline assignment: CDR1 MNHEY and CDR2 SVGAGI. CDR3 length: 14 amino acids. In the source study's methods: Counts of nucleated cells, estimated from reference gene primer amplification, were obtained. Sequencing used immunoSEQ multiplex PCR; TCRdb keeps in-frame clones, though not all of them. That table gives V, J and clone size, and the DNA gave D and trimming. Seen here are some 220,000 clones, 83% observed once, and the top ten hold around 5.5%. The gene calls are TRBV6-5 and TRBJ2-7, with 7 bases aligning to TRBD2. The sequence was collected from a human donor in a cohort sampled during active COVID-19. Material: peripheral blood. CDR3 amino acids: CASSDLAAIYEQYF. The CDR3 region has the DNA TGTGCCAGCAGCGATCTAGCGGCGATCTACGAGCAGTACTTC.